The 31 T cell receptor beta chains reported below all come from one sample, sequenced in a study of graft-versus-host responses after intestinal transplantation. Their antigen targets remain unknown. Profiled with immunoSEQ multiplex PCR; TCRdb holds only in-frame clones, not every one. The sample lists tens of thousands of clones; 90% to 95% were seen once. This material consisted of unstimulated CD8+ T cells sorted from spleen or lymph node cells, taken before intestinal transplant. The receptor source for this set is a human donor who received an intestinal transplant.

The chain joins TRBV4-1 to TRBJ2-7; the D is unclear. V shed 3 bases and J shed 6 bases, with 12 bases lying between them. The CDR3 has 13 residues. The V gene's germline CDR1 is MGHRA and CDR2 YSYEKL. The CDR3, as DNA: TGCGCCAGCAGCCAGTCCCCAGGCCTCGAGCAGTACTTC. Its translation is CASSQSPGLEQYF.

The V and J genes are TRBV7-9 and TRBJ2-5; the D gene is possibly TRBD1 (5 bases). The CDR3 runs to 16 residues. Germline V gene sequence: CDR1 SEHNR, CDR2 FQNEAQ (reference sequence). The germline V and J ends were trimmed by 4 bases and 2 bases, with 17 bases remaining between them. CDR3: CASSSTNRGLQETQYF. The CDR3 nucleotides read TGTGCCAGCAGCTCGACCAATAGGGGCCTACAAGAGACCCAGTACTTC.

The chain's CDR3 is CASSLGGPDEQYF. CDR3 DNA: TGTGCCAGCAGCTTAGGGGGGCCCGACGAGCAGTACTTC. The chain combines TRBV7-9 with TRBJ2-7, with D possibly TRBD1 on 6 matching bases. CDR3 length equals 13 residues. In germline, CDR1 is SEHNR, CDR2 FQNEAQ (reference sequence). Trimming pared 1 base from V and 5 bases from J, leaving 9 bases between.

The CDR3 DNA reads TGCGCCAGCAGCCAAGATTTCCCAGCCCAGGGGGCTGCAGATACGCAGTATTTT. Its translation is CASSQDFPAQGAADTQYF. The chain couples TRBV4-1 to TRBJ2-3, with 8 bases that match TRBD1. V gave up 0 bases and J gave up 4 bases; unmatched junction bases: 12. The CDR3 length is 18 residues. Germline assignment: CDR1 MGHRA and CDR2 YSYEKL.

V gene TRBV4-2 combines with J gene TRBJ2-7, with 7 bases lining up with TRBD1. The J segment lost 3 bases and the V segment lost 2 bases, leaving 10 bases of the junction unmatched. Germline values: CDR1 LGHNA, CDR2 YNFKEQ. This CDR3 is built from 16 residues. Written as DNA, the CDR3 is TGTGCCAGCAGCCAAACCGGACAGGTATCGCGCTACGAGCAGTACTTC. It translates to CASSQTGQVSRYEQYF.

J is TRBJ1-1 and V is TRBV10-2, with D unclear. The germline V gene encodes CDR1 WSHSY and CDR2 SAAADI. V lost 6 bases to trimming and J lost 1 base, with 15 bases between them. The CDR3 spans 15 residues. In DNA form, the CDR3 reads TGCGCCAGCAGCCCTCGGGGAGCCTGGAACACTGAAGCTTTCTTT. Translation: CASSPRGAWNTEAFF.

The chain links TRBV7-9 to TRBJ2-3, with 8 bases that match TRBD2. The ends lost 4 bases at V and 0 bases at J; junction bases unmatched: 6. This CDR3 region has 16 residues. The germline V gene has CDR1 SEHNR and CDR2 FQNEAQ (reference sequence). The CDR3 sequence: CASSSYVAGSTDTQYF. CDR3 in DNA: TGTGCCAGCAGCTCTTATGTAGCGGGGAGCACAGATACGCAGTATTTT.

The chain recombines TRBV5-1 with TRBJ2-7; 8 nucleotides match TRBD2. CDR3 length equals 15 residues. Germline V gives CDR1 SGHRS, CDR2 YFSETQ. V lost 3 bases to trimming and J lost 5 bases; unmatched junction nucleotides: 10. CDR3 residues: CASSSPGLVLNEQYF. The CDR3 DNA reads TGCGCCAGCAGCTCCCCGGGACTAGTTTTGAACGAGCAGTACTTC. The full variable domain, rest sourced from reference TRBV5-1 and TRBJ2-7, is KAGVTQTPRYLIKTRGQQVTLSCSPISGHRSVSWYQQTPGQGLQFLFEYFSETQRNKGNFPGRFSGRQFSNSRSEMNVSTLELGDSALYLCASSSPGLVLNEQYFGPGTRLTVT.

This clone was observed a single time. V usage is TRBV27 and J usage is TRBJ2-1, with TRBD1 as a possible D gene (6 bases). V was cut by 3 bases and J by 2 bases, with 11 bases left in between. The CDR3 is 15 residues long. Germline V gene sequence: CDR1 MNHEY, CDR2 SMNVEV (reference sequence). Here the CDR3 reads CASSFPGDAYNEQFF. Written as DNA, the CDR3 is TGTGCCAGCAGTTTCCCAGGGGACGCCTACAATGAGCAGTTCTTC.

The chain uses TRBV5-1 and TRBJ2-1, with TRBD2 matching 12 bases. CDR3 length equals 16 residues. Trimming removed 0 bases from V and 4 bases from J; junction bases left unmatched: 2. Germline CDR1 reads SGHRS; CDR2 reads YFSETQ. The CDR3 DNA reads TGCGCCAGCAGCTTGGCGGGACTAGCGGGTTACAATGAGCAGTTCTTC. Amino acids: CASSLAGLAGYNEQFF.

The chain recombines TRBV30 with TRBJ2-2; D may be TRBD2 (6 bases). CDR1 is GTSNPN and CDR2 is SVGIG in the germline V gene (reference sequence). Trimming took off 3 bases at V and 4 bases at J, with 18 bases between the two ends. CDR3 length equals 16 residues. In DNA, the CDR3 is TGTGCCTGGAGCCTAACCAATCTGGGGGGCACCGGGGAGCTGTTTTTT. Residues: CAWSLTNLGGTGELFF.

The V gene is TRBV7-8, the J gene TRBJ2-1; no definite D call. Germline V CDR1 and CDR2: SGHVS, FQNEAQ. With 4 bases removed from V and 0 bases from J, the gap between germline ends came to 7 bases. The CDR3 sequence is 14 residues long. The CDR3 reads CASSSEDSYNEQFF. For the CDR3, the DNA is TGTGCCAGCAGCTCCGAGGACTCCTACAATGAGCAGTTCTTC.

This clone was seen a single time. V gene TRBV19 combines with J gene TRBJ1-5, with TRBD1 matching over 10 bases. J gave up 6 bases and V 4 bases, and 12 bases lay outside the gene matches. Germline V gene lookup returns CDR1 LNHDA and CDR2 SQIVND (reference sequence). CDR3 length: 17 residues. In nucleotides, the CDR3 is TGTGCCAGTAGTACCGGGACAGGGGTGTCGCCGGGTCAGCCCCAGCATTTT. Its translation is CASSTGTGVSPGQPQHF.

The chain is built from TRBV4-1 and TRBJ2-7; D remains unclear. Trimming shortened V by 2 bases and J by 0 bases, and 8 bases separated the two germline ends. The germline CDR1 and CDR2 sequences are MGHRA and YSYEKL. The CDR3 is 14 residues long. The CDR3 reads CASSQKAGSYEQYF. The CDR3 region has the DNA TGCGCCAGCAGCCAAAAAGCAGGCTCCTACGAGCAGTACTTC.

The rearrangement links TRBV10-2 to TRBJ2-1; 12 bases match TRBD2. The CDR3 covers 15 residues. Trimming removed 2 bases from V and 4 bases from J; junction bases left unmatched: 0. Per germline, CDR1 WSHSY and CDR2 SAAADI. The chain's CDR3 is CASSEGLAGYNEQFF. CDR3 nucleotide sequence: TGCGCCAGCAGTGAGGGACTAGCGGGGTACAATGAGCAGTTCTTC.

The chain is built from TRBV11-2 and TRBJ2-7; 7 bases map to TRBD2. Germline trimming cut 5 bases from V and 6 bases from J; bases unmatched to any gene: 7. CDR1 and CDR2 from the germline V gene are SGHAT and FQNNGV. This CDR3 region has 13 residues. The chain's CDR3 is CASSPGLGGEQYF. CDR3 sequence (DNA): TGTGCCAGCAGCCCAGGACTAGGTGGCGAGCAGTACTTC.

The V gene is TRBV2, the J gene TRBJ2-7, with D tentatively TRBD1 (6 bases). V was shortened by 8 bases and J by 3 bases, with 11 bases between the two germline ends. The CDR3 runs to 12 residues. Germline lookup yields CDR1 SNHLY and CDR2 FYNNEI. The CDR3 loop reads CASLNRVYEQYF. The CDR3 nucleotides read TGTGCCAGCTTGAACAGGGTCTACGAGCAGTACTTC. The whole variable domain, remainder taken from reference TRBV2 and TRBJ2-7, is EPEVTQTPSHQVTQMGQEVILRCVPISNHLYFYWYRQILGQKVEFLVSFYNNEISEKSEIFDDQFSVERPDGSNFTLKIRSTKLEDSAMYFCASLNRVYEQYFGPGTRLTVT.

The V call is TRBV29-1, the J call TRBJ2-7; TRBD2 is a possible D gene (7 bases). Germline V gives CDR1 SQVTM, CDR2 ANQGSEA. The CDR3 covers 13 residues. Trimming pared 0 bases from V and 6 bases from J, leaving 12 bases between. CDR3 loop: CSVEDKGEGEQYF. CDR3 nucleotide sequence: TGCAGCGTTGAAGATAAGGGGGAGGGCGAGCAGTACTTC.

The genes are TRBV6-5 and TRBJ2-7, with 8 nucleotides matching TRBD2. CDR1 and CDR2 (germline): MNHEY, SVGAGI. Trimming cost V 4 bases and J 2 bases; bases outside gene matches: 7. The CDR3 is 15 residues long. CDR3 region: CASSLSGGRAYEQYF. DNA for the CDR3: TGTGCCAGCAGTTTGTCGGGAGGGAGGGCCTACGAGCAGTACTTC.

Here the CDR3 DNA reads TGCGCCAGCAGCTTGGTAGCGGGGGTAGATACTGAAGCTTTCTTT. Its protein is CASSLVAGVDTEAFF. The chain is built from TRBV5-1 and TRBJ1-1; D is possibly TRBD1 (5 bases). Trimming left V 0 bases short and J 5 bases short, with 14 bases between. Per the germline V gene, CDR1 is SGHRS and CDR2 is YFSETQ. CDR3 length: 15 residues.

J is TRBJ2-6 and V is TRBV27, with 7 bases matching TRBD2. Trimming took 11 bases from V and 13 from J; bases not matched to a gene: 8. CDR3 size: 11 residues. Per the germline V gene, CDR1 is MNHEY and CDR2 is SMNVEV (reference sequence). DNA of the CDR3: TGTGCCGTGGGGAGGGGCAGGGTCCTGACTTTC. Protein product: CAVGRGRVLTF.

This rearrangement joins TRBV27 to TRBJ1-5, with D unclear. The V end lost 6 bases, the J end lost 9 bases, and 15 bases lay between the germline ends. The CDR3 is made up of 13 amino acids. Germline V CDR1 and CDR2: MNHEY, SMNVEV (reference sequence). The CDR3 nucleotides read TGTGCCAGCAGCCAGGCAGGCGATAGGCCCCAGCATTTT. Its translation: CASSQAGDRPQHF.

The J gene is TRBJ2-1, the V gene TRBV19; no clear D. The germline V gene encodes CDR1 LNHDA and CDR2 SQIVND (reference sequence). The CDR3 spans 12 residues. V gave up 3 bases and J gave up 5 bases, with 5 bases separating them. The CDR3 loop reads CASSIIDNEQFF. The CDR3 DNA reads as TGTGCCAGTAGTATTATAGACAATGAGCAGTTCTTC.

The chain carries TRBV9 and TRBJ2-1; possibly TRBD1 for D (6 bases). Germline CDR1 reads SGDLS; CDR2 reads YYNGEE. Between the trimmed V and J ends, which lost 4 bases and 5 bases, there was a span of 19 bases. CDR3 length equals 16 residues. The CDR3 here is CASSSQGAQVDNEQFF. The CDR3 DNA sequence: TGTGCCAGCAGCTCACAGGGAGCCCAAGTCGACAATGAGCAGTTCTTC.

The chain employs TRBV2 and TRBJ2-3; a possible D gene is TRBD1 (6 bases). V was shortened by 8 bases and J by 0 bases, with 24 bases between the two germline ends. CDR3 length: 18 residues. Per the germline V gene, CDR1 is SNHLY and CDR2 is FYNNEI. The chain's CDR3 is CASGGQVQGDDSTDTQYF. The DNA for the CDR3 is TGTGCCAGCGGGGGACAAGTGCAAGGGGATGATAGCACAGATACGCAGTATTTT.

The rearrangement joins TRBV27 to TRBJ2-5, with D maybe TRBD1 (6 bases). CDR1 is MNHEY, CDR2 SMNVEV, per germline (reference sequence). CDR3 length equals 16 residues. The germline V and J ends were trimmed by 0 bases and 3 bases, with 14 bases remaining between them. CDR3 loop: CASSLSPLGAEETQYF. The CDR3 nucleotides read TGTGCCAGCAGTTTATCACCTTTGGGGGCTGAAGAGACCCAGTACTTC.

The CDR3 sequence is CASSLKLYNEQFF. DNA of the CDR3: TGTGCCAGCAGCTTGAAGCTATACAATGAGCAGTTCTTC. The chain uses TRBV5-6 and TRBJ2-1; D unclear. This CDR3 is built from 13 residues. Germline V gene sequence: CDR1 SGHDT, CDR2 YYEEEE. The V end was cut by 1 base, the J end by 4 bases, with 6 bases between. Full variable domain (missing parts from reference TRBV5-6 and TRBJ2-1): DAGVTQSPTHLIKTRGQQVTLRCSPKSGHDTVSWYQQALGQGPQFIFQYYEEEERQRGNFPDRFSGHQFPNYSSELNVNALLLGDSALYLCASSLKLYNEQFFGPGTRLTVL.

The J gene is TRBJ1-2, the V gene TRBV30, with TRBD1 identical over 8 bases. CDR1 and CDR2 (germline): GTSNPN, SVGIG (reference sequence). Trimming cost V 4 bases and J 3 bases; bases outside gene matches: 7. This CDR3 has 14 residues. The CDR3 protein is CAWKFTGGYYGYTF. In nucleotides, the CDR3 is TGTGCCTGGAAATTCACAGGGGGTTACTATGGCTACACCTTC. Variable domain in full (rest from reference TRBV30 and TRBJ1-2): SQTIHQWPATLVQPVGSPLSLECTVEGTSNPNLYWYRQAAGRGLQLLFYSVGIGQISSEVPQNLSASRPQDRQFILSSKKLLLSDSGFYLCAWKFTGGYYGYTFGSGTRLTVV.

The gene calls are TRBV4-3 and TRBJ1-6, with a weak D call TRBD1 (6 bases). CDR1 and CDR2 from the germline V gene are LGHNA and YSLEER. This CDR3 contains 17 residues. V lost 0 bases and J lost 8, with 17 bases in between. For the CDR3, the DNA is TGCGCCAGCAGCCAAGATAGAAAGGGGGGGCCCGATTCACCCCTCCACTTT. The encoded protein is CASSQDRKGGPDSPLHF.

The J gene is TRBJ1-2, the V gene TRBV9, with D possibly TRBD1 on 6 matching bases. V was shortened by 1 base and J by 8 bases, with 18 bases between the two germline ends. Germline V lookup: CDR1 SGDLS, CDR2 YYNGEE. CDR3 length: 15 residues. Here the CDR3 reads CASSVRGGRWGGYTF. The CDR3 DNA sequence: TGTGCCAGCAGCGTACGCGGGGGCCGTTGGGGCGGCTACACCTTC.

Only a few counts were recorded for this clone. This chain connects TRBV6-5 to TRBJ2-3, with D unclear. V shed 6 bases and J shed 2 bases, with 3 bases lying between them. Germline loops: CDR1 MNHEY, CDR2 SVGAGI. The CDR3 has 11 residues. This CDR3 is CASSNTDTQYF. The CDR3 nucleotides are TGTGCCAGCAGCAACACAGATACGCAGTATTTT.